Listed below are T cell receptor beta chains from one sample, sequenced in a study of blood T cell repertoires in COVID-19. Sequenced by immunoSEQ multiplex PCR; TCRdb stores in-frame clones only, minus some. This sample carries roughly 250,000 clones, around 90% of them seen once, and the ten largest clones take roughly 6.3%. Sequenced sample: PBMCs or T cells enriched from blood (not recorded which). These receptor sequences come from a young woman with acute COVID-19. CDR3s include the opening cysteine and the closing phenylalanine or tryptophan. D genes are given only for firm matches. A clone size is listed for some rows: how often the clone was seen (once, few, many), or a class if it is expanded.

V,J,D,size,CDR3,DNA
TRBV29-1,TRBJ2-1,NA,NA,CSVESPRPTSSYNEQFF,TGCAGCGTTGAATCACCCCGGCCAACTAGCTCCTACAATGAGCAGTTCTTC
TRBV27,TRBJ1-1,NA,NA,CASRWQRNTEAFF,TGTGCCAGCAGGTGGCAGCGGAACACTGAAGCTTTCTTT
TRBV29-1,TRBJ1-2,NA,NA,CSVEDPDGGYGYTF,TGCAGCGTTGAAGATCCGGACGGGGGCTATGGCTACACCTTC
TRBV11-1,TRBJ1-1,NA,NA,CASSLAAPRWQGGTEAFF,TGTGCCAGCAGCTTAGCGGCCCCCCGGTGGCAGGGTGGCACTGAAGCTTTCTTT
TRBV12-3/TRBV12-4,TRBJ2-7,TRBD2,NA,CASSRLAGGPKNF,TGTGCCAGCAGCCGACTAGCGGGTGGTCCTAAGAACTTC
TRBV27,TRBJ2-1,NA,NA,CASSPSTGWGNEQFF,TGTGCCAGCAGTCCATCGACAGGATGGGGCAATGAGCAGTTCTTC
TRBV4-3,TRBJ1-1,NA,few,CASSQEWGGGTEAFF,TGCGCCAGCAGCCAAGAGTGGGGAGGTGGCACTGAAGCTTTCTTT
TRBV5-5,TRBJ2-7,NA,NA,CASSLDRGTYEQYF,TGTGCCAGCAGCTTGGACAGAGGGACCTACGAGCAGTACTTC
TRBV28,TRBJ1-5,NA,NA,CASSWRAPAGQPQHF,TGTGCCAGCAGTTGGAGGGCACCCGCCGGTCAGCCCCAGCATTTT
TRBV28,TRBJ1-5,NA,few,CASSLRRLDQPQHF,TGTGCCAGCAGTTTACGCAGGCTGGATCAGCCCCAGCATTTT
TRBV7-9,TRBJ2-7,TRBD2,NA,CATQSGLAGVEQYF,TGTGCCACCCAATCGGGACTAGCGGGAGTCGAGCAGTACTTC
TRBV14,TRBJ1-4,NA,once,CASSQESTPINEKLFF,TGTGCCAGCAGCCAAGAAAGTACACCGATTAATGAAAAACTGTTTTTT
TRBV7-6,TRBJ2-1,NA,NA,CASSSDGGGDGNEQFF,TGTGCCAGCAGCTCGGACGGCGGAGGCGACGGCAATGAGCAGTTCTTC
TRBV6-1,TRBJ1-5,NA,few,CASSGYGQSSVNSNQPQHF,TGTGCCAGCAGTGGTTACGGACAGTCATCTGTGAATAGCAATCAGCCCCAGCATTTT
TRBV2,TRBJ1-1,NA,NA,CASTEEVLTEAFF,TGTGCCAGCACCGAGGAGGTTTTAACTGAAGCTTTCTTT
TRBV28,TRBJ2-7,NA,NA,CASREIGYEQYF,TGTGCCAGCAGGGAAATCGGGTACGAGCAGTACTTC
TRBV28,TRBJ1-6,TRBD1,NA,CASSTGQSKNSPLHF,TGTGCCAGCAGTACGGGACAGTCCAAAAATTCACCCCTCCACTTT
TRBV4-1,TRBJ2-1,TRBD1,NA,CASSQSQGASHEQFF,TGCGCCAGCAGCCAAAGTCAGGGGGCCTCCCATGAGCAGTTCTTC
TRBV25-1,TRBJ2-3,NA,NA,CASSPPGVSDTQYF,TGTGCCAGCAGTCCCCCGGGAGTCTCAGATACGCAGTATTTT
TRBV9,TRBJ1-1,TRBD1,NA,CASSVGQGVLETEAFF,TGTGCCAGCAGCGTAGGACAGGGGGTCCTCGAGACTGAAGCTTTCTTT
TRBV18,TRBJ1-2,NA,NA,CASSPLGQIGYTF,TGTGCCAGCTCACCGCTAGGACAGATTGGCTACACCTTC
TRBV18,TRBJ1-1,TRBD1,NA,CASSPFPTGTTEAFF,TGTGCCAGCTCACCATTCCCGACAGGGACGACTGAAGCTTTCTTT
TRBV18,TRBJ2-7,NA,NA,CASSGAGVPYEQYF,TGTGCCAGCTCAGGGGCAGGGGTTCCCTACGAGCAGTACTTC
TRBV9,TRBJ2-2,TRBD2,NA,CASSVGGLAGGSAGELFF,TGTGCCAGCAGCGTCGGGGGACTAGCGGGAGGAAGCGCCGGGGAGCTGTTTTTT
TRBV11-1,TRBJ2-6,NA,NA,CASSPRAARNVLTF,TGTGCCAGCAGCCCGCGGGCGGCTCGCAACGTCCTGACTTTC
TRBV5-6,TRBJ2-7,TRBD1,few,CASSLVSGTGLEQYF,TGTGCCAGCAGCTTGGTTTCCGGGACAGGGCTCGAGCAGTACTTC
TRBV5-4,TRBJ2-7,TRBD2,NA,CASSPGLAQKVREQYF,TGTGCCAGCAGCCCGGGACTAGCCCAGAAGGTCCGAGAGCAGTACTTC
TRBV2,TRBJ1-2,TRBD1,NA,CASRGQGSRLYGYTF,TGTGCCAGCAGGGGACAGGGGAGTCGTCTCTATGGCTACACCTTC
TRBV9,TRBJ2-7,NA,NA,CASSGGTGLVYEQYF,TGTGCCAGCAGCGGGGGCACGGGACTTGTCTACGAGCAGTACTTC
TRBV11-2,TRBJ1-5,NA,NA,CASSATHGRQPQHF,TGTGCCAGCAGCGCAACGCATGGGCGTCAGCCCCAGCATTTT
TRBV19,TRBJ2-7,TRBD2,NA,CATKRGPGYEQYF,TGTGCCACCAAGCGGGGGCCGGGGTACGAGCAGTACTTC
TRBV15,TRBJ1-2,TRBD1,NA,CATSRPDRGNYGYTF,TGTGCCACCAGCAGGCCGGACAGGGGTAACTATGGCTACACCTTC
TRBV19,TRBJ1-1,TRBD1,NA,CASSIPGQGYTEAFF,TGTGCCAGTAGTATCCCCGGACAGGGCTATACTGAAGCTTTCTTT
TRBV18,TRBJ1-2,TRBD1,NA,CASSLGTGVNYGYTF,TGTGCCAGCTCACTCGGGACAGGGGTTAACTATGGCTACACCTTC
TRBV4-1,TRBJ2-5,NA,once,CASSLRQEETQYF,TGCGCCAGCAGCCTTAGACAGGAAGAGACCCAGTACTTC
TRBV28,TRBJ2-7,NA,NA,CASSLPRGGTYEQYF,TGTGCCAGCAGTTTGCCCAGGGGTGGGACCTACGAGCAGTACTTC
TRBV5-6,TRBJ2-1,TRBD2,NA,CASSSFTSGAGNEQFF,TGTGCCAGCAGTTCATTCACTAGCGGGGCCGGGAATGAGCAGTTCTTC
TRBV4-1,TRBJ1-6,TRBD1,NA,CASSRIRDRDNSPLHF,TGCGCCAGCAGCCGTATCCGGGACAGGGATAATTCACCCCTCCACTTT
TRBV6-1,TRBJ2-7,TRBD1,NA,CASSESVGQASYEQYF,TGTGCCAGCAGTGAATCTGTAGGACAGGCCTCCTACGAGCAGTACTTC
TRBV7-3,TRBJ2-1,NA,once,CASSFQQGSYNEQFF,TGTGCCAGCAGCTTTCAACAGGGCTCCTACAATGAGCAGTTCTTC
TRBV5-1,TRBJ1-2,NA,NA,CASSSTVNYGYTF,TGCGCCAGCAGCTCGACAGTCAACTATGGCTACACCTTC
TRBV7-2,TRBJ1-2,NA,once,CASSFTGDYGYTF,TGTGCCAGCAGCTTCACGGGGGACTATGGCTACACCTTC